The clone carrying this T cell receptor (beta chain) was seen just once. What it binds is unknown. The germline V gene encodes CDR1 LNHDA and CDR2 SQIVND (reference sequence). This CDR3 spans 16 amino acids. V dropped 5 bases and J dropped 4; count of bases not matched to a gene: 7. The data were taken from a study of CD4+ T cells in melanoma. General study points: CD8+ T cell, macrophage and B cell function reportedly correlated with neoantigen-specific CD4+ T cells.

TCRdb keeps only in-frame clones here, not all; method: immunoSEQ multiplex PCR. In the table there are tens of thousands of clones, 60% to 75% of which are singletons. The sample comprised tumor tissue. The rearrangement uses TRBV19 and TRBJ2-5; the match to TRBD2 covers 13 bases. The sequence was collected from a human donor with melanoma. The CDR3 region has the DNA TGTGCCAGTAGTCCCGGGACTAGCGGGGTTTTAGAGACCCAGTACTTC. It specifies CASSPGTSGVLETQYF.